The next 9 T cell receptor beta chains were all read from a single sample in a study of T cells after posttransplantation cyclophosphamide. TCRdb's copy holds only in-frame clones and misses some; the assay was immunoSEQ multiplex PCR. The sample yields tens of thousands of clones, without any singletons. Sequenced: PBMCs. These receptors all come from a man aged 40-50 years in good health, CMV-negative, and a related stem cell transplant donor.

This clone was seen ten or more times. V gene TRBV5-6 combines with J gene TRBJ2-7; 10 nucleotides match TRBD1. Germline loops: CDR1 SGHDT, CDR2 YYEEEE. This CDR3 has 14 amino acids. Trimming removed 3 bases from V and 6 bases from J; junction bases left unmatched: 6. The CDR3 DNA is TGTGCCAGCAGCTCTTCGGGACAGGGGAGCGAGCAGTACGTC. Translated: CASSSSGQGSEQYV.

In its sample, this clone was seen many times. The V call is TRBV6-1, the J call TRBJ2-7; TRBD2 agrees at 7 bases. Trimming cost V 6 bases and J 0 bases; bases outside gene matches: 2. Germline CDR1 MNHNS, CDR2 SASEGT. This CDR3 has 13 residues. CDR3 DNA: TGTGCCAGCAGACGGGGGGTCTCCTACGAGCAGTACTTC. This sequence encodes CASRRGVSYEQYF.

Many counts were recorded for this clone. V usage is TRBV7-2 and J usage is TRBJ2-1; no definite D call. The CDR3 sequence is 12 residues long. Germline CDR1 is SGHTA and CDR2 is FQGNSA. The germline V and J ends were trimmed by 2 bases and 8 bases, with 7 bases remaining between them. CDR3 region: CASSLSVHEQFF. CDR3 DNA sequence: TGTGCCAGCAGCTTATCGGTACATGAGCAGTTCTTC.

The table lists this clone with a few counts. This chain's CDR3 is CASSRTGTGSYEQYF. The CDR3 bases are TGCGCCAGCAGCAGGACCGGGACAGGGTCCTACGAGCAGTACTTC. This sequence joins TRBV5-1 and TRBJ2-5; 9 bases match TRBD1. Matching the DNA end better, TRBJ2-7 makes the J call doubtful. The CDR3 has 15 amino acids. The germline CDR1 and CDR2 sequences are SGHRS and YFSETQ.

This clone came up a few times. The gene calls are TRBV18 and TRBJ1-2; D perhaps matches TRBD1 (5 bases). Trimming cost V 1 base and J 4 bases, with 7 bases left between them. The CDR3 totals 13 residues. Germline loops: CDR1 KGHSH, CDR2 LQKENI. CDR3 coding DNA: TGTGCCAGCTCACCACAAGACAGCTATGGCTACACCTTC. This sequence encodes CASSPQDSYGYTF.

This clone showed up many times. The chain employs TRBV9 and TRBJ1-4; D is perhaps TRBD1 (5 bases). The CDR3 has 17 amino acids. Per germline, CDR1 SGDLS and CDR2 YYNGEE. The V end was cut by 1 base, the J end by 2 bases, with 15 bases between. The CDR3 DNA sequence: TGTGCCAGCAGCGTACCCGCTGGGGAGGGGACTAATGAAAAACTGTTTTTT. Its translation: CASSVPAGEGTNEKLFF. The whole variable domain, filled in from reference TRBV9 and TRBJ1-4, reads DSGVTQTPKHLITATGQRVTLRCSPRSGDLSVYWYQQSLDQGLQFLIQYYNGEERAKGNILERFSAQQFPDLHSELNLSSLELGDSALYFCASSVPAGEGTNEKLFFGSGTQLSVL.

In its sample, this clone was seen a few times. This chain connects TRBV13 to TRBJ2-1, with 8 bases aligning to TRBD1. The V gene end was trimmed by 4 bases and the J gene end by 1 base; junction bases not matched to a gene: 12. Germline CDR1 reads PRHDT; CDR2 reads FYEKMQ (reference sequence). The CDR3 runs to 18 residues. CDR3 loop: CASSSIFPGTGSYNEQFF. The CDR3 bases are TGTGCCAGCAGCTCAATTTTCCCCGGGACAGGATCCTACAATGAGCAGTTCTTC.

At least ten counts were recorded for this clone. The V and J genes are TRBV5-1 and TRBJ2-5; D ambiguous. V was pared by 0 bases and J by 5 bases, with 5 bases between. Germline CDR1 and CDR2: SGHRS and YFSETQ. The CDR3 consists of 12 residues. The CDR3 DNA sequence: TGCGCCAGCAGCTTGGCGCGTGAGACCCAGTACTTC. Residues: CASSLARETQYF.

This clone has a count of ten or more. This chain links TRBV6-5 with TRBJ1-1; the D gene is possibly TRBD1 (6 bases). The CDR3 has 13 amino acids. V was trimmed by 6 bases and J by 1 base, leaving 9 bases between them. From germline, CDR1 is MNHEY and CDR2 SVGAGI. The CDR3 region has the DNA TGTGCCAGCAGACGAGGGGGGAACACTGAAGCTTTCTTT. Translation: CASRRGGNTEAFF.